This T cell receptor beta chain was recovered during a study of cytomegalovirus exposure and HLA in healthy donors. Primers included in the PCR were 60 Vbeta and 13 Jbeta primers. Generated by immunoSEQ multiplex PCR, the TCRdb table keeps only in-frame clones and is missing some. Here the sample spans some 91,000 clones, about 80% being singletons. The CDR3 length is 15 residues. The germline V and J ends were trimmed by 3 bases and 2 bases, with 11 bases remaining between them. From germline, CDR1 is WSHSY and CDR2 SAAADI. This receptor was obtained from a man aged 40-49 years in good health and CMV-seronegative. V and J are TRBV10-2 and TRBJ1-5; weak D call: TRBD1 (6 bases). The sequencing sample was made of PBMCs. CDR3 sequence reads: CASSDSGAGNQPQHF. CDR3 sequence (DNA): TGCGCCAGCAGTGATTCAGGGGCCGGCAATCAGCCCCAGCATTTT.